The T cell receptor beta chain under discussion was sequenced for a study of shared T cell receptors in the human thymus. Generated by immunoSEQ multiplex PCR, the TCRdb table keeps only in-frame clones and is missing some. Among some 700,000 clones listed, 88% were seen once. This clone came up a few times. V shed 7 bases and J 4 bases; nucleotides not matched to a gene: 11. Germline assignment: CDR1 MNHEY and CDR2 SMNVEV (reference sequence). The CDR3 totals 15 residues. The data were also submitted as part of a second study, on human thymus T cells. This second study notes: Each of the donors was a healthy Finnish infant who was undergoing open corrective cardiac surgery for congenital heart defects. Thymus was obtained from resections taken during corrective heart surgery. Gene usage for V and J segments appeared biased in thymic and blood repertoires. In unrelated individuals, thymic repertoires overlapped highly, according to related research.

This sequence originates from a boy younger than two with a congenital heart defect. The chain recombines TRBV27 with TRBJ1-1, with 8 positions matching TRBD1. Sequenced material: thymocytes. The CDR3 bases are TGTGCCAGCACCCCGACCGGGACAGGAGGCACTGAAGCTTTCTTT. Translating gives CASTPTGTGGTEAFF.